The 10 T cell receptor beta chains given below trace back to one sample, sequenced in a study of shared clonotypes between healthy human individuals. The assay was immunoSEQ multiplex PCR, and TCRdb's table has in-frame clones only and misses some. The sample contains about 580,000 clones, 95% to 98% of which appear only once. CD45RO-negative cells were positively selected for CCR7, leaving out terminally differentiated effector memory CD45RA+ cells. Source material: naive CD8+ T cells sorted from blood. The source of these receptors is a man aged 30 to 45 in good health.

On this clone: This sample also contains other DNA sequences that code for the same CDR3. V is TRBV28 and J is TRBJ2-7, with D possibly being TRBD2 (5 bases). The V gene lost 5 bases and the J gene lost 2 bases, with 13 bases spanning the gap. The CDR3 is 14 residues long. Per germline, CDR1 MDHEN and CDR2 SYDVKM. CDR3 protein: CASSPRTLTYEQYF. The CDR3 DNA is TGTGCCAGCAGTCCCCGGACTTTAACCTACGAGCAGTACTTC.

The V gene is TRBV7-2, the J gene TRBJ2-5, with D perhaps TRBD1 (6 bases). Trimming removed 5 bases at V and 5 bases at J, with 18 bases between. CDR3 size: 15 residues. Germline CDR1 SGHTA, CDR2 FQGNSA. CDR3 region: CASSVGDTEGETQYF. The CDR3 DNA is TGTGCCAGCAGCGTTGGGGACACCGAGGGGGAGACCCAGTACTTC.

The J gene is TRBJ2-1, the V gene TRBV5-8, with TRBD2 matching 10 bases. The CDR3 runs to 14 residues. V was pared by 2 bases and J by 7 bases, with 3 bases of the junction left unmatched. Germline-derived CDR1 and CDR2 are SGHTS and YDEGEE. The CDR3 sequence is CASSFHSGRNEQFF. For the CDR3, the DNA is TGTGCCAGCAGCTTCCATAGCGGGAGGAATGAGCAGTTCTTC.

Concerning this clone: This same CDR3 is encoded by further DNA sequences in the sample. V and J are TRBV4-3 and TRBJ2-7; 9 bases map to TRBD2. The CDR3 contains 15 residues. Germline CDR1 is LGHNA and CDR2 is YSLEER. With 1 base clipped from V and 4 bases from J, the junction kept 5 bases outside the gene matches. The CDR3, as DNA: TGCGCCAGCAGCCAAGGGGTAGCGGGAGTGTACGAGCAGTACTTC. It specifies CASSQGVAGVYEQYF.

V and J are TRBV4-3 and TRBJ2-7; the D gene is possibly TRBD2 (5 bases). CDR3 length: 15 amino acids. The ends were cut back, 3 bases at V and 0 bases at J, with 12 bases in the middle. Germline CDR1 reads LGHNA; CDR2 reads YSLEER. CDR3 in amino acids: CASSQASGSSYEQYF. The CDR3 DNA is TGCGCCAGCAGCCAGGCCAGCGGAAGCTCCTACGAGCAGTACTTC.

The V call is TRBV6-5, the J call TRBJ2-3; 9 bases are shared with TRBD2. After removal of 3 bases from V and 4 bases from J, the junction contained 8 bases not matched to a gene. Germline values: CDR1 MNHEY, CDR2 SVGAGI. The CDR3 spans 16 residues. The chain's CDR3 is CASSYVAGGPADTQYF. For the CDR3, the DNA is TGTGCCAGCAGTTATGTTGCGGGAGGGCCCGCAGATACGCAGTATTTT.

This chain links TRBV7-6 with TRBJ1-5, with D possibly being TRBD1 (5 bases). V was shortened by 5 bases and J by 5 bases, with 19 bases between the two germline ends. CDR1 and CDR2 from the germline V gene are SGHVS and FNYEAQ. The CDR3 runs to 16 residues. This CDR3 is CASSHSGTPGDQPQHF. The CDR3 region has the DNA TGTGCCAGCAGCCATTCCGGGACCCCGGGGGATCAGCCCCAGCATTTT.

The sample holds a few counts of this clone. The chain has TRBV7-9 and TRBJ2-2; D not resolved. V was pared by 5 bases and J by 3 bases, with 13 bases between. Germline loops: CDR1 SEHNR, CDR2 FQNEAQ (reference sequence). CDR3 length: 15 amino acids. The CDR3 DNA follows: TGTGCCAGCAGCCCCCAAGATAACTACACCGGGGAGCTGTTTTTT. It translates to CASSPQDNYTGELFF.

The rearrangement links TRBV27 to TRBJ2-7; the D gene is possibly TRBD2 (6 bases). V lost 3 bases to trimming and J lost 2 bases, with 11 bases between them. CDR3 size: 14 residues. CDR1 and CDR2 from the germline V gene are MNHEY and SMNVEV (reference sequence). The CDR3 DNA sequence: TGTGCCAGCAGTTTGGGGGGAGTGGCCTACGAGCAGTACTTC. Residues: CASSLGGVAYEQYF.

As DNA, the CDR3 is TGTGCCAGCAGCCAAAGGGACAGGGTGACGGAGACCCAGTACTTC. This encodes CASSQRDRVTETQYF. V gene TRBV11-2 combines with J gene TRBJ2-5; 9 nucleotides line up with TRBD1. CDR3 length: 15 amino acids. CDR1 is SGHAT, CDR2 FQNNGV, per germline. V lost 5 bases, J lost 5 bases, and 9 bases stayed unmatched.